These 24 T cell receptor beta chains were sequenced from one sample in a study of radiotherapy plus CTLA-4 blockade in lung cancer. Measured with immunoSEQ multiplex PCR; TCRdb has only the in-frame clones, and not every one. The table has tens of thousands of clones, approximately 76% seen once; the top ten hold 16%. Source: peripheral blood, taken from a patient treated with radiotherapy plus ipilimumab. These receptors were collected from a human donor with non-small cell lung cancer whose response to radiotherapy plus ipilimumab could not be evaluated. Some clones in this sample may be carry-over from other donors' samples.

The sample holds a few counts of this clone. The chain uses TRBV27 and TRBJ2-7; D may be TRBD2 (5 bases). Germline V gene data show CDR1 as MNHEY and CDR2 as SMNVEV (reference sequence). This CDR3 comprises 16 residues. The V gene lost 0 bases and the J gene lost 2 bases, with 14 bases spanning the gap. CDR3 coding DNA: TGTGCCAGCAGTTTATCCGCGTCGATTAGCGCCTACGAGCAGTACTTC. It yields the protein CASSLSASISAYEQYF.

V usage is TRBV18 and J usage is TRBJ1-6; D perhaps matches TRBD1 (6 bases). This CDR3 contains 15 residues. CDR1 and CDR2 (germline): KGHSH, LQKENI. Trimming pared 4 bases from V and 9 bases from J, leaving 16 bases between. CDR3 nucleotides: TGTGCCAGCTCACGGGGGAACAGGGAAAGTTCACCCCTCCACTTT. It is translated as CASSRGNRESSPLHF.

This clone has just a few counts. The chain has TRBV18 and TRBJ1-1; possible D gene TRBD1, 5 bases. Trimming took off 5 bases at V and 0 bases at J, with 13 bases between the two ends. The CDR3 runs 15 residues. In germline, CDR1 is KGHSH, CDR2 LQKENI. This CDR3 reads CASSEQEGMNTEAFF. The CDR3 nucleotides are TGTGCCAGCTCAGAACAGGAGGGGATGAACACTGAAGCTTTCTTT.

The chain couples TRBV28 to TRBJ1-3; no reliable D call. The CDR3 extends over 13 amino acids. Between the trimmed V and J ends, which lost 5 bases and 7 bases, there was a span of 12 bases. The germline CDR1 and CDR2 sequences are MDHEN and SYDVKM. Here the CDR3 reads CASSLEVRNTIYF. The CDR3 DNA follows: TGTGCCAGCAGTCTGGAGGTTAGGAACACCATATATTTT.

The chain is built from TRBV10-3 and TRBJ2-7; 9 nucleotides align to TRBD1. CDR1 is ENHRY and CDR2 is SYGVKD in the germline V gene. Unmatched junction bases numbered 4, after V lost 3 bases and J lost 1 base. There are 15 residues in the CDR3. The DNA of the CDR3 is TGTGCCATCAGTGAAGGGGACAGGGCGTCCTACGAGCAGTACTTC. As protein: CAISEGDRASYEQYF.

This chain connects TRBV2 to TRBJ1-2; possibly TRBD1 for D (6 bases). Germline-derived CDR1 and CDR2 are SNHLY and FYNNEI. The CDR3 is 14 amino acids. The V end was cut by 2 bases, the J end by 4 bases, with 11 bases between. The CDR3 region has the DNA TGTGCCAGCAGTGAATTAGGACAGCCCTATGGCTACACCTTC. Translating gives CASSELGQPYGYTF.

This rearrangement joins TRBV5-1 to TRBJ2-7; 9 nucleotides agree with TRBD1. There are 13 residues in the CDR3. Germline V gene lookup returns CDR1 SGHRS and CDR2 YFSETQ. V shed 7 bases and J 4 bases; nucleotides not matched to a gene: 6. CDR3 nucleotide sequence: TGCGCCAGCGGGCCGGGACAGGGATACGAGCAGTACTTC. Protein product: CASGPGQGYEQYF. The full variable domain, completed using reference TRBV5-1 and TRBJ2-7, is KAGVTQTPRYLIKTRGQQVTLSCSPISGHRSVSWYQQTPGQGLQFLFEYFSETQRNKGNFPGRFSGRQFSNSRSEMNVSTLELGDSALYLCASGPGQGYEQYFGPGTRLTVT.

The chain joins TRBV7-2 to TRBJ1-2; 7 bases line up with TRBD1. Per germline, CDR1 SGHTA and CDR2 FQGNSA. Trimming at V came to 5 bases and at J to 0 bases, leaving 6 bases not matched to a gene. The CDR3 has 15 amino acids. The CDR3 reads CASSPQGTANYGYTF. In DNA, the CDR3 is TGTGCCAGCAGCCCCCAAGGGACAGCTAACTATGGCTACACCTTC. The variable domain in full, with the rest retrieved from reference TRBV7-2 and TRBJ1-2, is GAGVSQSPSNKVTEKGKDVELRCDPISGHTALYWYRQSLGQGLEFLIYFQGNSAPDKSGLPSDRFSAERTGGSVSTLTIQRTQQEDSAVYLCASSPQGTANYGYTFGSGTRLTVV.

This chain uses TRBV6-6 with TRBJ1-5; D is possibly TRBD1 (5 bases). With 4 bases removed from V and 4 bases from J, the gap between germline ends came to 11 bases. This CDR3 comprises 14 residues. Germline lookup yields CDR1 MNHNY and CDR2 SVGAGI (reference sequence). The DNA of the CDR3 is TGTGCCAGCAGTTCAGGGTCCTTAAATCAGCCCCAGCATTTT. It is translated as CASSSGSLNQPQHF.

This clone was found a few times. V usage is TRBV5-1 and J usage is TRBJ1-6, with 7 positions matching TRBD1. The CDR3 covers 16 residues. The ends lost 4 bases at V and 4 bases at J; junction bases unmatched: 8. CDR1 and CDR2 from the germline V gene are SGHRS and YFSETQ. This chain's CDR3 is CASSPQGDGYNSPLHF. CDR3 nucleotide sequence: TGCGCCAGCAGCCCTCAGGGGGACGGGTATAATTCACCCCTCCACTTT.

In its sample, this clone was seen a few times. The chain combines TRBV19 with TRBJ2-1; the D is unclear. V was cut by 6 bases and J by 8 bases, with 20 bases left in between. This CDR3 is built from 15 residues. CDR1 LNHDA and CDR2 SQIVND come from the germline V gene (reference sequence). CDR3 in DNA: TGTGCCAGTAGATCCGGGTACACCTCCGCCTATGAGCAGTTCTTC. Its translation: CASRSGYTSAYEQFF. Full variable domain (remainder filled in from reference TRBV19 and TRBJ2-1): DGGITQSPKYLFRKEGQNVTLSCEQNLNHDAMYWYRQDPGQGLRLIYYSQIVNDFQKGDIAEGYSVSREKKESFPLTVTSAQKNPTAFYLCASRSGYTSAYEQFFGPGTRLTVL.

This clone was counted only a few times. The chain employs TRBV10-3 and TRBJ1-2, with D possibly TRBD1 on 5 matching bases. V was shortened by 6 bases and J by 0 bases, with 14 bases between the two germline ends. This CDR3 has 15 residues. Germline lookup yields CDR1 ENHRY and CDR2 SYGVKD. Written as DNA, the CDR3 is TGTGCCATCAGGTCGACAGAAACCCCTAACTATGGCTACACCTTC. Translated, it gives CAIRSTETPNYGYTF.

This rearrangement joins TRBV20-1 to TRBJ1-2; D is uncertain. V was cut by 5 bases and J by 6 bases, with 10 bases left in between. The germline V gene has CDR1 DFQATT and CDR2 SNEGSKA (reference sequence). The CDR3 runs 11 residues. The CDR3 here is CSARRGNGYTF. CDR3 bases: TGCAGTGCTCGACGAGGGAATGGCTACACCTTC.

The chain has TRBV2 and TRBJ2-2; maybe TRBD1 (6 bases). The CDR3 is 13 residues long. V dropped 5 bases and J dropped 7 bases, with 11 bases sitting between them. Germline CDR1 is SNHLY and CDR2 is FYNNEI. The CDR3 DNA sequence: TGTGCCAGCAGTTACGGGGACATCGGGGAGCTGTTTTTT. Translated, it gives CASSYGDIGELFF.

The genes are TRBV4-3 and TRBJ2-5; no definite D call. The CDR3 consists of 13 residues. V was trimmed by 4 bases and J by 1 base, leaving 7 bases between them. The germline gives CDR1 LGHNA, CDR2 YSLEER. DNA of the CDR3: TGCGCCAGCAGCCGAAACAGCCAAGAGACCCAGTACTTC. Amino acid sequence: CASSRNSQETQYF.

This sequence joins TRBV7-2 and TRBJ1-4, with D uncertain. The V and J ends lost 1 base and 11 bases respectively, with 8 bases between them. Germline lookup yields CDR1 SGHTA and CDR2 FQGNSA. The CDR3 is 12 amino acids. The CDR3 loop is CASSLEGGKLFF. CDR3 DNA: TGTGCCAGCAGCTTAGAAGGAGGGAAACTGTTTTTT.

In this sample, this clone turned up once. The chain joins TRBV27 to TRBJ1-2; D remains ambiguous. Germline-derived CDR1 and CDR2 are MNHEY and SMNVEV (reference sequence). The ends were cut back, 0 bases at V and 8 bases at J, with 10 bases in the middle. This CDR3 comprises 13 residues. CDR3 nucleotides: TGTGCCAGCAGTTTATCTCGGGAGGACGGCTACACCTTC. Its protein product is CASSLSREDGYTF.

The CDR3 coding sequence is TGCAGCGTTTGGAACGGATTAAGGAGCGGAGCTTTCTTT. Translation: CSVWNGLRSGAFF. This rearrangement joins TRBV29-1 to TRBJ1-1, with D unresolved. There are 13 residues in the CDR3. Trimming shortened V by 5 bases and J by 10 bases, and 20 bases separated the two germline ends. Germline V gene sequence: CDR1 SQVTM, CDR2 ANQGSEA.

As regards this clone: Other nucleotide sequences from this sample produce the same CDR3. The chain employs TRBV7-2 and TRBJ1-2; D is uncertain. V was cut by 1 base and J by 2 bases, with 8 bases left in between. The CDR3 loop spans 14 amino acids. Germline V CDR1 and CDR2: SGHTA, FQGNSA. The CDR3 nucleotides are TGTGCCAGCAGCTTAGAGAACAGAAACTATGGCTACACCTTC. This sequence encodes CASSLENRNYGYTF.

The chain joins TRBV28 to TRBJ2-5; D unclear. Trimming took off 2 bases at V and 2 bases at J, with 6 bases between the two ends. CDR3 length: 13 amino acids. The germline CDR1 and CDR2 sequences are MDHEN and SYDVKM. The CDR3 protein is CASSLGDQETQYF. For the CDR3, the DNA is TGTGCCAGCAGTTTAGGAGATCAAGAGACCCAGTACTTC.

The chain recombines TRBV4-3 with TRBJ2-3; 11 bases fit TRBD2. This CDR3 contains 16 residues. In germline, CDR1 is LGHNA, CDR2 YSLEER. The V and J ends lost 1 base and 5 bases, in that order; junction bases with no gene match: 5. CDR3 residues: CASSQGEGTSGDTQYF. CDR3 nucleotides: TGCGCCAGCAGCCAAGGGGAAGGGACTAGCGGAGATACGCAGTATTTT.

This rearrangement joins TRBV6-5 to TRBJ2-3; TRBD2 aligns across 7 bases. CDR1 is MNHEY and CDR2 is SVGAGI in the germline V gene. The CDR3 runs 16 residues. V shed 2 bases, J shed 4 bases, and the junction held 9 bases outside the gene matches. The DNA for the CDR3 is TGTGCCAGCAGTTACCTGGGAGGGAAACAGGCAGATACGCAGTATTTT. Translating it yields CASSYLGGKQADTQYF.

V is TRBV6-5 and J is TRBJ2-5; possible D gene TRBD1, 6 bases. This CDR3 has 13 amino acids. Germline values: CDR1 MNHEY, CDR2 SVGAGI. V was trimmed by 6 bases and J by 4 bases, leaving 12 bases between them. CDR3 sequence reads: CASSVNRAETQYF. The CDR3 coding sequence is TGTGCCAGCAGCGTAAACAGGGCAGAGACCCAGTACTTC.

The chain employs TRBV4-1 and TRBJ1-1, with D tentatively TRBD1 (6 bases). This CDR3 is 14 amino acids long. V lost 3 bases to trimming and J lost 6 bases, with 14 bases between them. Germline CDR1 MGHRA, CDR2 YSYEKL. CDR3 amino acids: CASSQPRGGAEAFF. The CDR3 nucleotides are TGCGCCAGCAGCCAGCCCCGGGGGGGCGCTGAAGCTTTCTTT.